What follows are 32 T cell receptor beta chains derived from one specimen sequenced in a study of T cell changes during pregnancy in multiple sclerosis. Here immunoSEQ multiplex PCR was the method, and the copy in TCRdb shows in-frame clones only, minus some. There are just under 20,000 clones in the sample; roughly nine tenths occur only once, and approximately 7.4% lies in the top ten. The sequencing used CD8+ T cells from peripheral blood mononuclear cells, collected in the second trimester of pregnancy. These receptors came from a female donor in good health, enrolled as a control in a pregnancy study.

The V and J genes are TRBV7-3 and TRBJ1-4, with 8 bases matching TRBD1. The J segment lost 5 bases and the V segment lost 4 bases, leaving 6 bases of the junction unmatched. This CDR3 is 15 amino acids long. In germline, CDR1 is SGHTA, CDR2 FQGTGA. The CDR3 sequence: CASSYPGQENEKLFF. For the CDR3, the DNA is TGTGCCAGCAGCTACCCGGGACAGGAGAATGAAAAACTGTTTTTT.

The chain employs TRBV4-1 and TRBJ2-3; 7 positions agree with TRBD2. The V gene's germline CDR1 is MGHRA and CDR2 YSYEKL. Trimming removed 0 bases from V and 2 bases from J; junction bases left unmatched: 8. The CDR3 sequence is 17 residues long. The CDR3 nucleotides read TGCGCCAGCAGCCAAGAGCGAGGGAGCGGGGTCACAGATACGCAGTATTTT. This encodes CASSQERGSGVTDTQYF.

The V and J genes are TRBV6-4 and TRBJ2-3; D unresolved. The CDR3 is 14 amino acids. Trimming took off 3 bases at V and 1 base at J, with 8 bases between the two ends. Germline values: CDR1 MRHNA, CDR2 SNTAGT. The CDR3 nucleotides read TGTGCCAGCAGTGATAATCCCGGCACAGATACGCAGTATTTT. It is translated as CASSDNPGTDTQYF.

This CDR3 reads CSAERFGGDNEQFF. CDR3 nucleotides: TGCAGCGCCGAGAGATTCGGGGGGGATAATGAGCAGTTCTTC. The chain employs TRBV29-1 and TRBJ2-1, with 8 nucleotides matching TRBD2. The CDR3 covers 14 residues. Germline V gives CDR1 SQVTM, CDR2 ANQGSEA. Losses at the gene ends were 7 bases for V and 7 bases for J; bases not matched to a gene: 12.

CDR3 region: CASSTPGTSGTVSSYEQYF. CDR3 in DNA: TGTGCCAGCAGTACCCCCGGGACTAGCGGGACTGTCAGCTCCTACGAGCAGTACTTC. The V call is TRBV2, the J call TRBJ2-7, with TRBD2 matching over 13 bases. The CDR3 is 19 residues long. Germline CDR1 and CDR2: SNHLY and FYNNEI. V lost 5 bases, J lost 0 bases, and 13 bases stayed unmatched.

This rearrangement joins TRBV7-9 to TRBJ2-5; 10 bases line up with TRBD2. Germline V lookup: CDR1 SEHNR, CDR2 FQNEAQ (reference sequence). Trimming took 5 bases from V and 0 from J; bases not matched to a gene: 12. The CDR3 has 18 amino acids. CDR3 in amino acids: CASSPPALAGVNQETQYF. The CDR3 region has the DNA TGTGCCAGCAGCCCCCCGGCCCTAGCGGGGGTGAACCAAGAGACCCAGTACTTC.

This chain uses TRBV4-2 with TRBJ2-7; D is perhaps TRBD2 (6 bases). This CDR3 is 12 amino acids long. V was trimmed by 3 bases and J by 3 bases, leaving 6 bases between them. Germline CDR1 and CDR2: LGHNA and YNFKEQ. The CDR3: CASSQGGYEQYF. CDR3 sequence (DNA): TGTGCCAGCAGCCAGGGGGGCTACGAGCAGTACTTC.

The V gene is TRBV4-1, the J gene TRBJ2-5; no definite D call. The J call may not be correct, given that the DNA end is closer to TRBJ2-7. In germline, CDR1 is MGHRA, CDR2 YSYEKL. The CDR3 covers 18 residues. CDR3 in amino acids: CASSQDQRGPSNPYEQYF. DNA for the CDR3: TGCGCCAGCAGCCAAGATCAGCGCGGTCCATCGAACCCCTACGAGCAGTACTTC.

The V and J genes are TRBV19 and TRBJ1-1; D might be TRBD1 (6 bases). The V and J ends lost 5 bases and 4 bases respectively, with 20 bases between them. The CDR3 spans 16 residues. Germline V gene data show CDR1 as LNHDA and CDR2 as SQIVND (reference sequence). CDR3 in amino acids: CASSGANRGGGTEAFF. Written as DNA, the CDR3 is TGTGCCAGTAGTGGAGCTAACAGAGGGGGGGGCACTGAAGCTTTCTTT. The full variable domain, completed using reference TRBV19 and TRBJ1-1, is DGGITQSPKYLFRKEGQNVTLSCEQNLNHDAMYWYRQDPGQGLRLIYYSQIVNDFQKGDIAEGYSVSREKKESFPLTVTSAQKNPTAFYLCASSGANRGGGTEAFFGQGTRLTVV.

The rearrangement uses TRBV9 and TRBJ1-1, with 9 bases that match TRBD1. CDR3 length: 15 amino acids. J gave up 7 bases and V 0 bases, and 7 bases lay outside the gene matches. Germline lookup yields CDR1 SGDLS and CDR2 YYNGEE. This chain's CDR3 is CASSVGWGGQGEAFF. Here the CDR3 DNA reads TGTGCCAGCAGCGTAGGATGGGGGGGACAGGGTGAAGCTTTCTTT.

The V and J genes are TRBV29-1 and TRBJ2-1; maybe TRBD2 (5 bases). There are 15 residues in the CDR3. V was clipped by 6 bases and J by 3 bases, with 18 bases between them. CDR1 is SQVTM, CDR2 ANQGSEA, per germline. CDR3 amino acids: CSVPVGIEVYNEQFF. The CDR3 nucleotides read TGCAGCGTCCCGGTCGGGATTGAGGTCTACAATGAGCAGTTCTTC.

V and J are TRBV15 and TRBJ2-7; D is undetermined. The CDR3 loop spans 14 amino acids. V gave up 0 bases and J gave up 2 bases, with 8 bases separating them. Germline CDR1 and CDR2: LNHNV and YYDKDF (reference sequence). DNA of the CDR3: TGTGCCACCAGCAGAGATCCCCCAGCCTACGAGCAGTACTTC. Translating gives CATSRDPPAYEQYF.

The rearrangement links TRBV11-2 to TRBJ2-2, with a weak D call TRBD2 (6 bases). With 5 bases removed from V and 2 bases from J, the gap between germline ends came to 18 bases. The CDR3 consists of 17 residues. The germline CDR1 and CDR2 sequences are SGHAT and FQNNGV. In DNA form, the CDR3 reads TGTGCCAGCAGCCCCCTAGGCGGGACTTTTAACACCGGGGAGCTGTTTTTT. Translation: CASSPLGGTFNTGELFF.

The V call is TRBV5-5, the J call TRBJ1-4; a weak D match, TRBD1 (6 bases). CDR3 length equals 14 residues. Germline assignment: CDR1 SGHKS and CDR2 YYEKEE (reference sequence). V was clipped by 4 bases and J by 3 bases, with 10 bases between them. CDR3 in DNA: TGTGCCAGCAGCCCCGGACAGCCTAATGAAAAACTGTTTTTT. Its protein product is CASSPGQPNEKLFF.

The CDR3 region has the DNA TGTGCCATCAGTGAGTCACTTTGGCAGGGGGGCACAGATACGCAGTATTTT. It is translated as CAISESLWQGGTDTQYF. The chain employs TRBV10-3 and TRBJ2-3, with 7 positions matching TRBD1. The CDR3 runs to 17 residues. The germline gives CDR1 ENHRY, CDR2 SYGVKD. Trimming cost V 0 bases and J 1 base; bases outside gene matches: 7.

This clone is classed as medium-sized. The CDR3 region has the DNA TGTGCCAGTAGTATGGGGACTAGCGGGATCCGAGGCGCAGATACGCAGTATTTT. Translating gives CASSMGTSGIRGADTQYF. The chain carries TRBV19 and TRBJ2-3, with 13 bases lining up with TRBD2. V gave up 3 bases and J gave up 4 bases; unmatched junction bases: 10. Germline CDR1 and CDR2: LNHDA and SQIVND (reference sequence). There are 18 residues in the CDR3.

The chain links TRBV15 to TRBJ2-5; possible D gene TRBD2, 6 bases. Trimming removed 3 bases at V and 5 bases at J, with 22 bases between. The germline V gene encodes CDR1 LNHNV and CDR2 YYDKDF (reference sequence). There are 17 residues in the CDR3. CDR3 nucleotide sequence: TGTGCCACCAGCAGCTCCAGCCGGGGGTTATTTCGGGAGACCCAGTACTTC. Translation gives CATSSSSRGLFRETQYF.

The rearrangement uses TRBV29-1 and TRBJ1-2; D is perhaps TRBD1 (6 bases). CDR1 SQVTM and CDR2 ANQGSEA come from the germline V gene. Trimming pared 6 bases from V and 0 bases from J, leaving 14 bases between. CDR3 length: 14 amino acids. CDR3 residues: CSVRTEITNYGYTF. Here the CDR3 DNA reads TGCAGCGTACGGACAGAGATAACTAACTATGGCTACACCTTC.

V gene TRBV7-9 combines with J gene TRBJ2-7; possibly TRBD1 for D (6 bases). The CDR3 extends over 13 amino acids. Germline V gene data show CDR1 as SEHNR and CDR2 as FQNEAQ (reference sequence). V was pared by 5 bases and J by 5 bases, with 13 bases between. The CDR3 DNA sequence: TGTGCCAGCAGCGAGACAGGAGTCAACGAGCAGTACTTC. Translated: CASSETGVNEQYF.

The chain links TRBV6-5 to TRBJ1-1, with a possible D match to TRBD1 (5 bases). Germline V gives CDR1 MNHEY, CDR2 SVGAGI. The V end lost 6 bases, the J end lost 3 bases, and 14 bases lay between the germline ends. The CDR3 covers 14 residues. CDR3 in amino acids: CASRPRGGYTEAFF. The CDR3 nucleotides read TGTGCCAGCAGGCCTCGGGGGGGTTACACTGAAGCTTTCTTT.

The rearrangement links TRBV4-2 to TRBJ1-4; 7 bases align to TRBD1. V lost 0 bases to trimming and J lost 6 bases; unmatched junction nucleotides: 7. The germline V gene encodes CDR1 LGHNA and CDR2 YNFKEQ. The CDR3 loop spans 16 amino acids. The CDR3, as DNA: TGTGCCAGCAGCCAAGATCCTGACAGGGTTCATGAAAAACTGTTTTTT. Translated: CASSQDPDRVHEKLFF.

V gene TRBV5-4 combines with J gene TRBJ2-7; 10 bases agree with TRBD1. V was pared by 3 bases and J by 5 bases, with 8 bases of the junction left unmatched. Per the germline V gene, CDR1 is SGHNT and CDR2 is YYREEE (reference sequence). The CDR3 covers 15 residues. CDR3 protein: CASSYDRGLANEQYF. The DNA for the CDR3 is TGTGCCAGCAGCTACGACAGGGGGCTAGCTAACGAGCAGTACTTC.

This chain uses TRBV5-1 with TRBJ2-6; 7 bases are a match to TRBD1. Germline V gene lookup returns CDR1 SGHRS and CDR2 YFSETQ. The CDR3 has 18 residues. With V trimmed by 3 bases and J by 1 base, 10 bases remained unmatched. The DNA for the CDR3 is TGCGCCAGCAGCTCCGGGGACAGATCTCTTTCTGGGGCCAACGTCCTGACTTTC. Translated: CASSSGDRSLSGANVLTF.

This chain joins TRBV5-4 and TRBJ2-1; D gene ambiguous. This CDR3 is 12 amino acids long. Trimming pared 0 bases from V and 9 bases from J, leaving 7 bases between. Germline V gene lookup returns CDR1 SGHNT and CDR2 YYREEE (reference sequence). The CDR3 DNA reads TGTGCCAGCAGCTTGGCACAGCCTGAGCAGTTCTTC. Protein product: CASSLAQPEQFF.

A single count supports this clone. The rearrangement joins TRBV7-6 to TRBJ2-5; 9 positions match TRBD2. Germline-derived CDR1 and CDR2 are SGHVS and FNYEAQ. The CDR3 has 15 amino acids. V dropped 7 bases and J dropped 0; count of bases not matched to a gene: 6. The CDR3 region has the DNA TGTGCCAGCATAGAAGCGGGGGGCGACCAAGAGACCCAGTACTTC. Translation: CASIEAGGDQETQYF.

The chain recombines TRBV7-6 with TRBJ2-5; 11 positions match TRBD1. The CDR3 length is 14 residues. The V gene end was trimmed by 6 bases and the J gene end by 5 bases; junction bases not matched to a gene: 5. Germline loops: CDR1 SGHVS, CDR2 FNYEAQ. CDR3 protein: CASRPGTGGETQYF. For the CDR3, the DNA is TGTGCCAGCAGACCTGGGACAGGGGGGGAGACCCAGTACTTC.

The chain recombines TRBV7-9 with TRBJ1-5; D remains ambiguous. This CDR3 is 12 amino acids long. V lost 4 bases and J lost 7, with 8 bases in between. CDR1 and CDR2 (germline): SEHNR, FQNEAQ (reference sequence). This CDR3 is CASSYPGQPQHF. Written as DNA, the CDR3 is TGTGCCAGCAGCTACCCGGGGCAGCCCCAGCATTTT. Based on the CDR3 plus reference TRBV7-9 and TRBJ1-5, the full variable domain is DTGVSQNPRHKITKRGQNVTFRCDPISEHNRLYWYRQTLGQGPEFLTYFQNEAQLEKSRLLSDRFSAERPKGSFSTLEIQRTEQGDSAMYLCASSYPGQPQHFGDGTRLSIL.

The CDR3 spells CASRPMEGNNYGYTF. The CDR3 DNA reads TGTGCCAGTAGACCCATGGAGGGAAATAACTATGGCTACACCTTC. The chain carries TRBV19 and TRBJ1-2; no clear D gene. V was clipped by 6 bases and J by 1 base, with 15 bases between them. Looked up from germline, CDR1 is LNHDA and CDR2 is SQIVND (reference sequence). This CDR3 has 15 amino acids. Filled out from reference TRBV19 and TRBJ1-2, the complete variable domain reads DGGITQSPKYLFRKEGQNVTLSCEQNLNHDAMYWYRQDPGQGLRLIYYSQIVNDFQKGDIAEGYSVSREKKESFPLTVTSAQKNPTAFYLCASRPMEGNNYGYTFGSGTRLTVV.

The chain joins TRBV7-6 to TRBJ2-7, with D perhaps matching TRBD2 (6 bases). The CDR3 totals 16 residues. V dropped 4 bases and J dropped 1 base, with 17 bases sitting between them. Germline CDR1 and CDR2: SGHVS and FNYEAQ. The CDR3 nucleotides read TGTGCCAGCAGCTCCCTGGGCGGGGAACGATCCTACGAGCAGTACTTC. It encodes CASSSLGGERSYEQYF.

This chain links TRBV7-9 with TRBJ2-5, with 10 bases fitting TRBD2. The J segment lost 2 bases and the V segment lost 5 bases, leaving 8 bases of the junction unmatched. Germline-derived CDR1 and CDR2 are SEHNR and FQNEAQ (reference sequence). The CDR3 is made up of 16 amino acids. The CDR3 DNA reads as TGTGCCAGCAGCCCTAGCGGGGGAATTATTCAAGAGACCCAGTACTTC. Amino acid sequence: CASSPSGGIIQETQYF.

This chain uses TRBV30 with TRBJ2-2; a weak D match, TRBD2 (6 bases). CDR3 length: 15 residues. Trimming removed 0 bases at V and 8 bases at J, with 16 bases between. Germline V gene data show CDR1 as GTSNPN and CDR2 as SVGIG (reference sequence). CDR3 residues: CAWSVLGGEAGELFF. DNA for the CDR3: TGTGCCTGGAGTGTACTAGGAGGGGAGGCGGGGGAGCTGTTTTTT. The whole variable domain, filled in from reference TRBV30 and TRBJ2-2, reads SQTIHQWPATLVQPVGSPLSLECTVEGTSNPNLYWYRQAAGRGLQLLFYSVGIGQISSEVPQNLSASRPQDRQFILSSKKLLLSDSGFYLCAWSVLGGEAGELFFGEGSRLTVL.

The chain carries TRBV5-1 and TRBJ1-1, with 9 bases that match TRBD1. Trimming cost V 3 bases and J 0 bases; bases outside gene matches: 6. The CDR3 is 16 amino acids. Germline values: CDR1 SGHRS, CDR2 YFSETQ. CDR3 sequence reads: CASSSRQGGMNTEAFF. The CDR3 bases are TGCGCCAGCAGCTCAAGACAGGGGGGCATGAACACTGAAGCTTTCTTT.